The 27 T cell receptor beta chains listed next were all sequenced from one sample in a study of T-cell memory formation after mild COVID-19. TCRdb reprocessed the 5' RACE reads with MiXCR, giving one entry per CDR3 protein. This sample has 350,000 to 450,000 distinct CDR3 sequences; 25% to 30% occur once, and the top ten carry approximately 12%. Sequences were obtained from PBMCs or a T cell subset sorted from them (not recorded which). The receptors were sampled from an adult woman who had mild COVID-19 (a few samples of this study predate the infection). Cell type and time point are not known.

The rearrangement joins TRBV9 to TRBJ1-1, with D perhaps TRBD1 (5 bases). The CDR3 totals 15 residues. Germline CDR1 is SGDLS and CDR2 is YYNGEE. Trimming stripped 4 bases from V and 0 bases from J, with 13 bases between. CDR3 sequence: CASSPTTELNTEAFF. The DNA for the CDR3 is TGTGCCAGCAGCCCAACGACAGAGTTGAACACTGAAGCTTTCTTT.

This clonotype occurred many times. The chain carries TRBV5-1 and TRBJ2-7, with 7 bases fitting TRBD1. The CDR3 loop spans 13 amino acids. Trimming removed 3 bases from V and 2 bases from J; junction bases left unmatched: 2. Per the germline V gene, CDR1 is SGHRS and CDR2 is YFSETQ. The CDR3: CASSSGQTYEQYF. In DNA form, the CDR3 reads TGCGCCAGCAGCTCGGGACAGACCTACGAGCAGTACTTC.

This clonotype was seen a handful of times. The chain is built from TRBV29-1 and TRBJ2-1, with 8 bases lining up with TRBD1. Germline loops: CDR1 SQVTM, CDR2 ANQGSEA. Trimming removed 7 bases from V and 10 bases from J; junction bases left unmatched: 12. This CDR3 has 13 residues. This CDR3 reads CSAKGQDLREQFF. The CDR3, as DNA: TGCAGCGCTAAGGGACAGGACCTTCGGGAGCAGTTCTTC.

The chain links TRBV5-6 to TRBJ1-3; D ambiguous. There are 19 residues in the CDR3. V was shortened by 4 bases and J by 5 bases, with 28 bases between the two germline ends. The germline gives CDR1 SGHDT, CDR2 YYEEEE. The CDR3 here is CASSPLGLWTSESRNTIYF. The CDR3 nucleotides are TGTGCCAGCAGCCCCCTTGGACTCTGGACTAGCGAATCTAGAAACACCATATATTTT. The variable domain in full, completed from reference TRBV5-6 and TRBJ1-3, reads DAGVTQSPTHLIKTRGQQVTLRCSPKSGHDTVSWYQQALGQGPQFIFQYYEEEERQRGNFPDRFSGHQFPNYSSELNVNALLLGDSALYLCASSPLGLWTSESRNTIYFGEGSWLTVV.

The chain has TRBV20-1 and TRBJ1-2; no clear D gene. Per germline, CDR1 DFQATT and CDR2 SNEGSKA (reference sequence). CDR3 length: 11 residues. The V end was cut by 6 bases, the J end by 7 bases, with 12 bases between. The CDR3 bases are TGCAGTGCACCTCTTGCGGCTGGCTACACCTTC. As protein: CSAPLAAGYTF.

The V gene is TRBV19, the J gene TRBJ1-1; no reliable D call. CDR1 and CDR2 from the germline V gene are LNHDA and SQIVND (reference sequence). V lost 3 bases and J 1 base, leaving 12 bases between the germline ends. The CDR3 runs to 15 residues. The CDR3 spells CASSIGLWGNTEAFF. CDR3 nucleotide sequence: TGTGCCAGTAGTATCGGTTTGTGGGGGAACACTGAAGCTTTCTTT.

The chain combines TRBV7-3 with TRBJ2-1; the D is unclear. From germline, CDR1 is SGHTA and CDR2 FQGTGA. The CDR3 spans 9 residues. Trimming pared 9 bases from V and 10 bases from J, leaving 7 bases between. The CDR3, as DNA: TGTGCCAGTCTTGCGGAGCAGTTCTTC. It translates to CASLAEQFF.

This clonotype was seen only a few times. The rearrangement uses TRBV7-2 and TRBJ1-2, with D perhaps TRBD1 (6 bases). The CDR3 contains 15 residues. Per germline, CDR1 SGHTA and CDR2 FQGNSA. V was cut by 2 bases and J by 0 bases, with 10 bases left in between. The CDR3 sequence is CASSLRGGSNYGYTF. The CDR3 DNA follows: TGTGCCAGCAGCTTAAGGGGGGGGTCTAACTATGGCTACACCTTC.

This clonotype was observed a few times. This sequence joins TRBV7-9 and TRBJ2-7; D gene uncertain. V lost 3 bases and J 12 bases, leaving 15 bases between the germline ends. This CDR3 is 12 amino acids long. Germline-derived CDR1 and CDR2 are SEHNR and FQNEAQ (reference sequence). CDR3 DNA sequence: TGTGCCAGCAGCTTGGCTGACTCTCCTGTGTACTTC. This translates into CASSLADSPVYF.

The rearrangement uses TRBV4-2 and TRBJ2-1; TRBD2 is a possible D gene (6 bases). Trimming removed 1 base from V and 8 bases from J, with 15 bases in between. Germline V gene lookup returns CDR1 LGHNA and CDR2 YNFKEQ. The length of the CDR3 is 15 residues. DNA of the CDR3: TGTGCCAGCAGCCAAGGGCGGGACCGGCGGGATGAGCAGTTCTTC. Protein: CASSQGRDRRDEQFF.

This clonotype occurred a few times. The CDR3 loop is CASSYRGTGPIEQYF. CDR3 nucleotide sequence: TGTGCCAGCAGTTACAGGGGTACGGGCCCTATCGAGCAGTACTTC. The rearrangement links TRBV6-2 or TRBV6-3 to TRBJ2-7; weak D call: TRBD1 (5 bases). The germline CDR1 and CDR2 sequences are MNHEY and SVGEGT. The CDR3 runs 15 residues. V was pared by 2 bases and J by 6 bases, with 17 bases between.

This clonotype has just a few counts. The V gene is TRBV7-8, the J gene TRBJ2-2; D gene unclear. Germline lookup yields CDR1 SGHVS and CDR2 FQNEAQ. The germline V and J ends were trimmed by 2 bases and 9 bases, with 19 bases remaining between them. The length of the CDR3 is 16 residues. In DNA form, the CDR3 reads TGTGCCAGCAGCTTAAGCGCCCTGGATCTTGGGCGGGAGCTGTTTTTT. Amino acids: CASSLSALDLGRELFF. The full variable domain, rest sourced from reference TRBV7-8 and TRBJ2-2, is GAGVSQSPRYKVAKRGQDVALRCDPISGHVSLFWYQQALGQGPEFLTYFQNEAQLDKSGLPSDRFFAERPEGSVSTLKIQRTQQEDSAVYLCASSLSALDLGRELFFGEGSRLTVL.

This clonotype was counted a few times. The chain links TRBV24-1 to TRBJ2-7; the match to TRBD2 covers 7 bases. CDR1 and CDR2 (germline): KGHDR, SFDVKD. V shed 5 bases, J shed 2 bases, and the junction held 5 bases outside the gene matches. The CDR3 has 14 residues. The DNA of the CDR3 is TGTGCCACCAGTGGGGGGGGTAAGACCTACGAGCAGTACTTC. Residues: CATSGGGKTYEQYF.

CDR3 nucleotide sequence: TGTGCCAGCAGCGTAGGGGGCAGGGGTTTCACCGGGGAGCTGTTTTTT. Translated, it gives CASSVGGRGFTGELFF. The J gene is TRBJ2-2, the V gene TRBV9; D possibly corresponds to TRBD1 (6 bases). V was clipped by 0 bases and J by 4 bases, with 13 bases between them. The CDR3 spans 16 residues. Germline CDR1 and CDR2: SGDLS and YYNGEE.

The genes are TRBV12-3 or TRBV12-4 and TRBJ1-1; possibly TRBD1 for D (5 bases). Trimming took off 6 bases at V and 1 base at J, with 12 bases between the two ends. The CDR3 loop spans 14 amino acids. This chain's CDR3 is CASSWDGPNTEAFF. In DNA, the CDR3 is TGTGCCAGCAGCTGGGACGGACCGAACACTGAAGCTTTCTTT.

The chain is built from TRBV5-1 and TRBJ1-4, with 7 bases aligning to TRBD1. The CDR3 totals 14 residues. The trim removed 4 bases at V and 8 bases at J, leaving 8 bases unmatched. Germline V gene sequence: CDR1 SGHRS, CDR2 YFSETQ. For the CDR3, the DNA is TGCGCCAGCAGCCCCGGGACAGTAAGGGAAAAACTGTTTTTT. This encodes CASSPGTVREKLFF.

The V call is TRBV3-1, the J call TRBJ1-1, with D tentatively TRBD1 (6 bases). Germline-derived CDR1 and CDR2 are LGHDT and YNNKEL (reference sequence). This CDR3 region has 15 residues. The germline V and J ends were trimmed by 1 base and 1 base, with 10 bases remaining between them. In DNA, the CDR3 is TGTGCCAGCAGCCAAGCTGGGACAACGAACACTGAAGCTTTCTTT. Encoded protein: CASSQAGTTNTEAFF.

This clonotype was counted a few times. CDR3 sequence (DNA): TGTGCCAGCAGCTACAGCGGGGAACAAGAGACCCAGTACTTC. Amino acids: CASSYSGEQETQYF. V gene TRBV6-5 combines with J gene TRBJ2-5; TRBD2 agrees at 7 bases. The V and J ends lost 6 bases and 2 bases, in that order; junction bases with no gene match: 6. Germline CDR1 MNHEY, CDR2 SVGAGI. The CDR3 sequence is 14 residues long.

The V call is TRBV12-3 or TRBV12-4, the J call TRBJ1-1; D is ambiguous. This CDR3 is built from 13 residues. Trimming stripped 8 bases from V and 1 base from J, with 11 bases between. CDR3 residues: CASGVEKNTEAFF. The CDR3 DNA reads TGTGCCAGCGGCGTGGAGAAGAACACTGAAGCTTTCTTT.

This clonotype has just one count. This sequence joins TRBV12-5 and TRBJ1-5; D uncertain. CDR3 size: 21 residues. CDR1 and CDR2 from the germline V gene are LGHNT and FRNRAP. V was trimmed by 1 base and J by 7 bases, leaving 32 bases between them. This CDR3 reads CASGLEGKEPAVIRKNQPQHF. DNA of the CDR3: TGTGCTAGTGGTTTGGAGGGTAAAGAGCCCGCGGTGATCCGGAAAAACCAGCCCCAGCATTTT.

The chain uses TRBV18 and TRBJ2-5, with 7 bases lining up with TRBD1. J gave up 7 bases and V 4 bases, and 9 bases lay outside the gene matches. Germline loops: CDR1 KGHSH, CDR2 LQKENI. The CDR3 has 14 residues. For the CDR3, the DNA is TGTGCCAGCTCACAGGGGGCCATCGGGACGACCCAGTACTTC. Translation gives CASSQGAIGTTQYF.

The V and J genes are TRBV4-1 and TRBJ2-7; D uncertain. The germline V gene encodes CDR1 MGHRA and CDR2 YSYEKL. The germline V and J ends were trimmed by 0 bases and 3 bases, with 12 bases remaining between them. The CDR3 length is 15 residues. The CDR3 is CASSQEADRRYEQYF. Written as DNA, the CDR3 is TGCGCCAGCAGCCAAGAGGCAGACCGACGCTACGAGCAGTACTTC.

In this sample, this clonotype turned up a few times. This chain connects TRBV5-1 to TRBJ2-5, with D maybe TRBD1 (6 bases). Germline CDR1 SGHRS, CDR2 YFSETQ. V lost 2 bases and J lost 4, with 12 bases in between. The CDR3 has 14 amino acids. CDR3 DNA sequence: TGCGCCAGCAGCTTAGGTACAGGGACAGAGACCCAGTACTTC. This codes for CASSLGTGTETQYF.

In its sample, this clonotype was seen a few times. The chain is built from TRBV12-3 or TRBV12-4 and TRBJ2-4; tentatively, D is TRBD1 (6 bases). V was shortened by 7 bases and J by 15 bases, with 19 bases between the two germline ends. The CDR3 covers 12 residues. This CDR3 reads CASTDDRPTRYF. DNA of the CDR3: TGTGCCAGCACCGATGACAGGCCGACGCGGTACTTC.

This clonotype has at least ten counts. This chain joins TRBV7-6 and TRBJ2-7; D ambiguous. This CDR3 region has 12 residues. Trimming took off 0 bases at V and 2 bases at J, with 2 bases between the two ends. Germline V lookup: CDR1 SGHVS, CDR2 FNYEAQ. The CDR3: CASSLAPYEQYF. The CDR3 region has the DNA TGTGCCAGCAGCTTAGCGCCCTACGAGCAGTACTTC.

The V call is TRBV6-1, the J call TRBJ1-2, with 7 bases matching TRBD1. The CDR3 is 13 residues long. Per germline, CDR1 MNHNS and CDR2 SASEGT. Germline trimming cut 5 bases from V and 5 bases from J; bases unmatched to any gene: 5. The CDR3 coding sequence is TGTGCCAGCAGTTTCGACAGGGAATATGGCTACACCTTC. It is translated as CASSFDREYGYTF.

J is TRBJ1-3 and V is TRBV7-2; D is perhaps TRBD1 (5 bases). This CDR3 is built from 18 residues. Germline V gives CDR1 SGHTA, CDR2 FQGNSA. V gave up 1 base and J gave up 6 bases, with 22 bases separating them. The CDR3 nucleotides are TGTGCCAGCAGCTTAGGCTCGAGTTGGGGCCTACGTGTAAACACCATATATTTT. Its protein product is CASSLGSSWGLRVNTIYF.